This TCR beta chain was observed in a study of PD-1 blockade in classical Hodgkin lymphoma. Study details: Once every 2 weeks, patients received intravenous nivolumab at 3 mg/kg.

The method was immunoSEQ multiplex PCR; TCRdb's version includes in-frame clones alone and lacks a portion of them. The repertoire holds around 36,000 clones, about 87% seen once, with around 9.7% in the top ten. Each of the patients experienced relapse following autologous stem cell transplantation, and their brentuximab vedotin exposure differed. Best responses fell into complete response, partial response or progressive disease. The germline V and J ends were trimmed by 1 base and 4 bases, with 8 bases remaining between them. Germline V gene data show CDR1 as SGHDT and CDR2 as YYEEEE. The CDR3 length is 13 residues.

This clonotype originated in a human donor with classical Hodgkin lymphoma. The material sequenced was peripheral blood mononuclear cells (PBMCs), taken at baseline. This chain links TRBV5-6 with TRBJ1-2, with a possible D match to TRBD1 (6 bases). The DNA for the CDR3 is TGTGCCAGCAGCTTGATACAGGGCTATGGCTACACCTTC. This translates into CASSLIQGYGYTF.